Presented here are 6 T cell receptor beta chains from one specimen sequenced in a study of shared clonotypes between healthy human individuals. The assay was immunoSEQ multiplex PCR, and TCRdb's table has in-frame clones only and misses some. The sample records around 980,000 clones, approximately 80% being singletons. Sequences were obtained from memory CD4+ T cells from PBMCs. Specified subset: CD45RA-negative fraction. The receptor source for this set is a man aged 18-30 years in good health. Some clones in this sample may be carry-over from other donors' samples.

The DNA for the CDR3 is TGTGCCAGCAGTTTGACAGGGGTGCAGGAAAAACTGTTTTTT. This codes for CASSLTGVQEKLFF. The V call is TRBV28, the J call TRBJ1-4; 8 nucleotides match TRBD1. With 3 bases clipped from V and 8 bases from J, the junction kept 5 bases outside the gene matches. The length of the CDR3 is 14 residues. CDR1 is MDHEN and CDR2 is SYDVKM in the germline V gene.

CDR3 in DNA: TGTGCCAGCAGCCAAGATATCGGCAGGGGGATCAATCAGCCCCAGCATTTT. Protein product: CASSQDIGRGINQPQHF. The chain uses TRBV4-2 and TRBJ1-5; 7 nucleotides align to TRBD1. J gave up 3 bases and V 0 bases, and 8 bases lay outside the gene matches. There are 17 residues in the CDR3. Germline CDR1 reads LGHNA; CDR2 reads YNFKEQ.

Notes on this clone: A much larger clone differs by one base, so this may be a read error. The CDR3 DNA follows: TGCGCCAGCAGCCAAGAGGGGAGCTCCTACAATGAGCAGTTCTTC. It yields the protein CASSQEGSSYNEQFF. The rearrangement uses TRBV4-1 and TRBJ2-1; a weak D match, TRBD2 (5 bases). The ends were cut back, 0 bases at V and 0 bases at J, with 6 bases in the middle. In germline, CDR1 is MGHRA, CDR2 YSYEKL. There are 15 residues in the CDR3.

The chain has TRBV29-1 and TRBJ2-1; D might be TRBD1 or TRBD2, each matching 5 bases. This CDR3 has 14 amino acids. The ends were cut back, 4 bases at V and 3 bases at J, with 13 bases in the middle. Germline V gives CDR1 SQVTM, CDR2 ANQGSEA. CDR3 region: CSVAQGGLYNEQFF. The CDR3 bases are TGCAGCGTTGCCCAGGGCGGGCTCTACAATGAGCAGTTCTTC.

The CDR3 DNA follows: TGTGCCAGTAGTGCCTTAGGGACAGCTCGAAACACTGAAGCTTTCTTT. Protein: CASSALGTARNTEAFF. The chain has TRBV19 and TRBJ1-1, with 7 bases fitting TRBD1. Trimming removed 5 bases from V and 2 bases from J; junction bases left unmatched: 11. CDR3 length: 16 amino acids. Germline V gene lookup returns CDR1 LNHDA and CDR2 SQIVND (reference sequence).

This clone came up once. The V and J genes are TRBV6-4 and TRBJ1-4; D gene ambiguous. Trimming cost V 2 bases and J 1 base, with 14 bases left between them. Looked up from germline, CDR1 is MRHNA and CDR2 is SNTAGT. The CDR3 consists of 17 residues. CDR3 bases: TGTGCCAGCAGTGACCCGACCGTCAGAGAAACTAATGAAAAACTGTTTTTT. Its protein product is CASSDPTVRETNEKLFF.